The 18 T cell receptor beta chains below were found in one sample sequenced in a study of cytomegalovirus exposure and HLA in healthy donors. Only in-frame clones appear in the TCRdb table, and some are missing; sequencing was by immunoSEQ multiplex PCR. This sample carries about 150,000 clones, just over 90% of them seen once, and the ten largest clones take 0.6% to 0.8%. Sequencing was performed on PBMCs. All receptors come from a man between 18 and 29 years old in good health and CMV-seronegative.

The rearrangement joins TRBV10-3 to TRBJ2-7; D not certain. V was shortened by 4 bases and J by 5 bases, with 21 bases between the two germline ends. The CDR3 is made up of 16 amino acids. Per the germline V gene, CDR1 is ENHRY and CDR2 is SYGVKD. CDR3 DNA sequence: TGTGCCATCAGTGCAGCGAGTGAGGTCGCCGGCGACGAGCAGTACTTC. Its protein product is CAISAASEVAGDEQYF.

The chain links TRBV2 to TRBJ2-4; 7 nucleotides match TRBD2. The CDR3 is made up of 15 amino acids. Germline V gene data show CDR1 as SNHLY and CDR2 as FYNNEI. Trimming at V came to 2 bases and at J to 8 bases, leaving 9 bases not matched to a gene. The CDR3 bases are TGTGCCAGCAGTGAATGGATCCGCGGGAGACACATTCAGTACTTC. Its translation: CASSEWIRGRHIQYF.

J is TRBJ1-5 and V is TRBV30; TRBD1 agrees at 7 bases. CDR1 GTSNPN and CDR2 SVGIG come from the germline V gene (reference sequence). The V and J ends lost 0 bases and 4 bases, in that order; junction bases with no gene match: 12. The CDR3 covers 17 residues. The CDR3 DNA reads TGTGCCTGGAGTGTACGTGGGACAGCTGTGAGTAATCAGCCCCAGCATTTT. Translated, it gives CAWSVRGTAVSNQPQHF.

This chain links TRBV14 with TRBJ2-7; 11 bases are shared with TRBD2. This CDR3 has 15 residues. Germline V lookup: CDR1 SGHDN, CDR2 FVKESK. The ends lost 4 bases at V and 4 bases at J; junction bases unmatched: 6. Here the CDR3 DNA reads TGTGCCAGCAGCCCTTGTACTAGCGGGAGTTACGAGCAGTACGTC. Translating it yields CASSPCTSGSYEQYV.

The chain couples TRBV5-1 to TRBJ2-3; no clear D gene. V was clipped by 1 base and J by 8 bases, with 14 bases between them. The CDR3 consists of 14 residues. Germline V gene lookup returns CDR1 SGHRS and CDR2 YFSETQ. In nucleotides, the CDR3 is TGCGCCAGCAGCTTGTCGCGGCAAACCGGTACGCAGTATTTT. Translated, it gives CASSLSRQTGTQYF.

This sequence joins TRBV28 and TRBJ1-5; D is perhaps TRBD1 (6 bases). Germline lookup yields CDR1 MDHEN and CDR2 SYDVKM. The CDR3 runs to 16 residues. V was clipped by 3 bases and J by 2 bases, with 14 bases between them. In DNA form, the CDR3 reads TGTGCCAGCAGTTTGATTGGGGCAGGGGGCAATCAGCCCCAGCATTTT. It encodes CASSLIGAGGNQPQHF.

V gene TRBV6-5 combines with J gene TRBJ2-3; 9 nucleotides align to TRBD2. The V gene end was trimmed by 2 bases and the J gene end by 2 bases; junction bases not matched to a gene: 5. The CDR3 covers 16 residues. Per the germline V gene, CDR1 is MNHEY and CDR2 is SVGAGI. The DNA of the CDR3 is TGTGCCAGCAGTTACGGAGCGGGGGGTTCCACAGATACGCAGTATTTT. Translating it yields CASSYGAGGSTDTQYF.

This rearrangement joins TRBV25-1 to TRBJ2-5; D might be TRBD1 (6 bases). This CDR3 is 14 amino acids long. V lost 3 bases to trimming and J lost 1 base, with 9 bases between them. The germline CDR1 and CDR2 sequences are MGHDK and SYGVNS. The CDR3 bases are TGTGCCAGCAGTGATGCAGGGGTCCAAGAGACCCAGTACTTC. Amino acids: CASSDAGVQETQYF. The entire variable domain, with the rest obtained from reference TRBV25-1 and TRBJ2-5, is as follows: EADIYQTPRYLVIGTGKKITLECSQTMGHDKMYWYQQDPGMELHLIHYSYGVNSTEKGDLSSESTVSRIRTEHFPLTLESARPSHTSQYLCASSDAGVQETQYFGPGTRLLVL.

This clone was counted only a few times. The rearrangement uses TRBV5-6 and TRBJ1-4; D is possibly TRBD1 (5 bases). CDR3 length: 13 residues. Germline-derived CDR1 and CDR2 are SGHDT and YYEEEE. With 4 bases removed from V and 4 bases from J, the gap between germline ends came to 8 bases. The CDR3 sequence: CASSNRNNEKLFF. In DNA form, the CDR3 reads TGTGCCAGCAGCAACAGGAATAATGAAAAACTGTTTTTT.

In the case of this clone: The junction shows a germline mismatch at one end, possibly a read error. The chain is built from TRBV19 and TRBJ2-7; TRBD1 agrees at 8 bases. Germline lookup yields CDR1 LNHDA and CDR2 SQIVND (reference sequence). The CDR3 runs 14 residues. In nucleotides, the CDR3 is TGTGCCAGTAGCATAGACAGGGGACGAGACGAGCAGTACTTC. The encoded protein is CASSIDRGRDEQYF.

This chain joins TRBV7-9 and TRBJ1-5; D is perhaps TRBD1 (5 bases). Trimming took off 1 base at V and 1 base at J, with 5 bases between the two ends. This CDR3 contains 14 residues. CDR1 SEHNR and CDR2 FQNEAQ come from the germline V gene (reference sequence). CDR3 bases: TGTGCCAGCAGCTTAGGACAGAGCAATCAGCCCCAGCATTTT. Its protein product is CASSLGQSNQPQHF.

The gene calls are TRBV27 and TRBJ2-7; 11 bases map to TRBD1. This CDR3 is 13 amino acids long. CDR1 and CDR2 (germline): MNHEY, SMNVEV (reference sequence). V gave up 8 bases and J gave up 3 bases; unmatched junction bases: 3. For the CDR3, the DNA is TGTGCCAGCGGACAGGGGGCGGGCTACGAGCAGTACTTC. This sequence encodes CASGQGAGYEQYF.

The chain couples TRBV5-1 to TRBJ2-2, with 14 positions matching TRBD2. J was trimmed by 5 bases and V by 3 bases; bases with no gene match: 3. Germline assignment: CDR1 SGHRS and CDR2 YFSETQ. The CDR3 contains 16 residues. The CDR3 sequence: CASSWGTSGRTGELFF. For the CDR3, the DNA is TGCGCCAGCAGCTGGGGGACTAGCGGGAGAACCGGGGAGCTGTTTTTT.

A remark on this clone: The same CDR3 arises from other DNA sequences in this sample as well. V and J are TRBV19 and TRBJ2-3; TRBD2 matches at 11 bases. After removal of 2 bases from V and 0 bases from J, the junction contained 1 base not matched to a gene. The CDR3 is 16 residues long. Germline V gives CDR1 LNHDA, CDR2 SQIVND (reference sequence). The CDR3 is CASSIRLAGSTDTQYF. For the CDR3, the DNA is TGTGCCAGTAGTATAAGACTAGCGGGAAGCACAGATACGCAGTATTTT.

The chain joins TRBV13 to TRBJ2-1, with 7 nucleotides matching TRBD2. With V trimmed by 5 bases and J by 0 bases, 19 bases remained unmatched. The CDR3 is made up of 20 amino acids. CDR1 is PRHDT and CDR2 is FYEKMQ in the germline V gene (reference sequence). CDR3 amino acids: CASSVTLGVAGGGSYNEQFF. CDR3 DNA: TGTGCCAGCAGCGTAACGTTGGGGGTAGCGGGTGGGGGCTCCTACAATGAGCAGTTCTTC.

This chain links TRBV10-2 with TRBJ2-5; tentative D call: TRBD2 (6 bases). Germline CDR1 reads WSHSY; CDR2 reads SAAADI. The CDR3 extends over 16 amino acids. V lost 1 base to trimming and J lost 2 bases, with 14 bases between them. Written as DNA, the CDR3 is TGCGCCAGCAGTGAGTGGACTACGCACCTTCAAGAGACCCAGTACTTC. Amino acids: CASSEWTTHLQETQYF.

The V call is TRBV23-1, the J call TRBJ2-4, with a possible D match to TRBD2 (6 bases). TRBV23-1 is an ORF, with its function uncertain. The CDR3 contains 16 residues. V was trimmed by 1 base and J by 7 bases, leaving 17 bases between them. CDR3 loop: CASSQFISRRGNIQYF. The CDR3 nucleotides read TGCGCCAGCAGTCAATTTATCTCGCGTCGGGGGAACATTCAGTACTTC.

This rearrangement joins TRBV10-3 to TRBJ2-3; TRBD2 matches at 12 bases. This CDR3 region has 15 residues. Trimming cost V 7 bases and J 2 bases; bases outside gene matches: 4. CDR1 and CDR2 from the germline V gene are ENHRY and SYGVKD. This CDR3 is CAIKRTSGTTDTQYF. The CDR3 nucleotides read TGTGCCATCAAGCGGACTAGCGGGACCACAGATACGCAGTATTTT.